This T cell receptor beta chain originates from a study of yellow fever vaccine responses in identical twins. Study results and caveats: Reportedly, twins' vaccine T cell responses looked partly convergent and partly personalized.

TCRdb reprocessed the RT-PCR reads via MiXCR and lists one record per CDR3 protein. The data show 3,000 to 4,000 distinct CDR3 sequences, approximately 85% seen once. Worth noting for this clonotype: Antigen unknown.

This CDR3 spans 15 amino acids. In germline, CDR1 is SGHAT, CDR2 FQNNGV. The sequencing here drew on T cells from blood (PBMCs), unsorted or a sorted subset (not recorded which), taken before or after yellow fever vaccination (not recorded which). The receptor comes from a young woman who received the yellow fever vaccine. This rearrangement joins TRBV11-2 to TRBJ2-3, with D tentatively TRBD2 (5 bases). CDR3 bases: TGTGCTAGCGAGAGGGCAGGAACCCCCACAGATACGCAGTATTTT. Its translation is CASERAGTPTDTQYF.